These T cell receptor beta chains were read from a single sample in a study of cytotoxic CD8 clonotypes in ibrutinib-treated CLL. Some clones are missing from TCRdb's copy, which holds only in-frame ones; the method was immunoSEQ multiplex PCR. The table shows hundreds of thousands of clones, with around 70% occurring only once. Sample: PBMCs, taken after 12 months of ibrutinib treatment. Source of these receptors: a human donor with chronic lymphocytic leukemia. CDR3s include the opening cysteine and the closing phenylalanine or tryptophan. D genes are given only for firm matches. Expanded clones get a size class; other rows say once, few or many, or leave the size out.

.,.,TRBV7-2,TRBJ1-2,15,TGTGCCAGCAGTCCCTCCCTGGCGGGGGGCTATGGCTACACCTTC,CASSPSLAGGYGYTF
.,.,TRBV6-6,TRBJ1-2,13,TGTGCCAGCAGTTACTCTCGAGGTGGTGGCTACACCTTC,CASSYSRGGGYTF
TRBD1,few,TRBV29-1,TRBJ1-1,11,TGCAGCGGACAGGGAGTCACTGAAGCTTTCTTT,CSGQGVTEAFF
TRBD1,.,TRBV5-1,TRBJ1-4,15,TGCGCCAGCAGCTACCGGACAGGCCCACTTGAAAAACTGTTTTTT,CASSYRTGPLEKLFF
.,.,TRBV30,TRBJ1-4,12,TGTGCCTGGAGTAAAACAGGGAAGGCACTGTTTTTT,CAWSKTGKALFF
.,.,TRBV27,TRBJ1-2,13,TGTGCCAGCAGACTTAGGCAGGGCTATGGCTACACCTTC,CASRLRQGYGYTF
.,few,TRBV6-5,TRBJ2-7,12,TGTGCCAGCGGCGGGGGCCCCTACGAGCAGTACTTC,CASGGGPYEQYF
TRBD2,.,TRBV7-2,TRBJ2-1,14,TGTGCCAGCAGACCGGGACTAGCCAACAATGAGCAGTTCTTC,CASRPGLANNEQFF
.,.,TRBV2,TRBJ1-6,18,TGTGCCAGCAGTGAACTCTTACCGACCAGCTCCTATAATTCACCCCTCCACTTT,CASSELLPTSSYNSPLHF
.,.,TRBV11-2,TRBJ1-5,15,TGTGCCAGCAGCCTCCTAACAGGGCCCAATCAGCCCCAGCATTTT,CASSLLTGPNQPQHF
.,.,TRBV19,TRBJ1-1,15,TGTGCCAGTAAGGACGGAGGGTTGGGGTTGGTTGAAGCTTTCTTT,CASKDGGLGLVEAFF
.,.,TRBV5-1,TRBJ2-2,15,TGCGCCAGCAGCTTGAGTACGGGAGTTACCGGGGAGCTGTTTTTT,CASSLSTGVTGELFF
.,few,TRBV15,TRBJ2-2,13,TGTGCCACCAGCAGCCAAGGAAACGGGGAGCTGTTTTTT,CATSSQGNGELFF
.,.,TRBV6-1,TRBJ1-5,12,TGTGCCAGCAAGGGGGGCAATCAGCCCCAGCATTTT,CASKGGNQPQHF
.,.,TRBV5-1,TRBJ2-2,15,TGCGCCAGCAGCTTAGGAGGGGGCCTCACCGGGGAGCTGTTTTTT,CASSLGGGLTGELFF
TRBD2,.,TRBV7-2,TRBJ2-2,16,TGTGCCAGCAGCCCCCGGACTAGCGGGAGTTTCCGGGAGCTGTTTTTT,CASSPRTSGSFRELFF
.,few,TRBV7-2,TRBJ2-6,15,TGTGCCAGCAGCTTAGGGGGGAAGGGGGCCAACGTCCTGACTTTC,CASSLGGKGANVLTF
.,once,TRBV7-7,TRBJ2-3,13,TGTGCTAGCAGCCCTAGTCCTGGACGGCCGCAGTATTTT,CASSPSPGRPQYF
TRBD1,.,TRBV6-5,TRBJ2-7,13,TGTGCCAGCAGTCGGACAGGGTTTTACGAGCAGTACTTC,CASSRTGFYEQYF
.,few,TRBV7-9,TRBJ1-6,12,TGTGCCAGCAGCTCGGGTGATTCACCCCTCCACTTT,CASSSGDSPLHF
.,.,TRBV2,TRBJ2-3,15,TGTGCCAGCGCCGGGGGCCATGCTGGCACAGATACGCAGTATTTT,CASAGGHAGTDTQYF
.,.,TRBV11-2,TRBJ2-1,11,TGTGCCAGCAGCCGAGACAGGCTACAGTTCTTC,CASSRDRLQFF
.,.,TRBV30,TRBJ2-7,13,TGTGCCTGGAGCCCGGGACTCCTCTACGAGCAGTACTTC,CAWSPGLLYEQYF
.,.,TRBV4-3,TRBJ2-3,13,TGCGCCAGCAGCCAAGAAGAGTCAGATACGCAGTATTTT,CASSQEESDTQYF
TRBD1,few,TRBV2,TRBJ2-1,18,TGTGCCAGCAGTGCGGGTCTAGGGGGCTCCAGCTCCTACAATGAGCAGTTCTTC,CASSAGLGGSSSYNEQFF
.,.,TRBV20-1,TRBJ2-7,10,TGCAGTGCTTCCTCCTACGAGCAGTACTTC,CSASSYEQYF